This TCR beta chain was sequenced during a study of cytomegalovirus exposure and HLA in healthy donors. This CDR3 region has 15 residues. V was shortened by 6 bases and J by 3 bases, with 15 bases between the two germline ends. The V gene's germline CDR1 is MNHEY and CDR2 SVGAGI. On this clone itself: The antigen remains unidentified.

In the PCR, 60 Vbeta and 13 Jbeta primers were used. The table came from immunoSEQ multiplex PCR; TCRdb's copy has only in-frame clones and leaves some out. Here the sample spans roughly 97,000 clones, around 85% being singletons. Findings and caveats of the study: Apparent HLA restriction characterized most CMV-associated TCR beta chains in a later analysis.

Sequenced: PBMCs. The chain joins TRBV6-5 to TRBJ2-1, with D tentatively TRBD1 (6 bases). The clonotype originates from a man aged 40-49 years in good health and CMV-seropositive. CDR3 residues: CASRPDGQYYNEQFF. The CDR3 nucleotides read TGTGCCAGCAGACCCGACGGACAGTACTACAATGAGCAGTTCTTC.